What follows are 16 T cell receptor beta chains derived from one specimen sequenced in a study of Graves' ophthalmopathy and Graves' hyperthyroidism. Investigators amplified TCR beta CDR3 regions from RNA transcripts. Amplification began with first-round RT-PCR using HTBI primers, then second-round multiplex PCR was performed. Via MiXCR, TCRdb re-called the multiplex PCR reads, giving one row per CDR3 protein. The profile shows 350,000 to 400,000 distinct CDR3 sequences, roughly 18% of them singletons. Source material: peripheral blood. The receptors were gathered from a woman aged 18-29 years with Graves' ophthalmopathy.

J is TRBJ1-2 and V is TRBV12-3 or TRBV12-4; possibly TRBD1 for D (5 bases). V shed 6 bases and J shed 4 bases, with 15 bases lying between them. The length of the CDR3 is 14 residues. The CDR3 DNA is TGTGCCAGCAGCCCCCCGGGCAGGGCCTATGGCTACACCTTC. This encodes CASSPPGRAYGYTF.

This sequence joins TRBV6-4 and TRBJ1-2; 7 positions agree with TRBD1. The CDR3 has 15 residues. After removal of 0 bases from V and 4 bases from J, the junction contained 5 bases not matched to a gene. Per germline, CDR1 MRHNA and CDR2 SNTAGT. CDR3 nucleotides: TGTGCCAGCAGTGACTCCCCGGGACAGCCCTATGGCTACACCTTC. Translating it yields CASSDSPGQPYGYTF.

This clonotype was counted ten times or more. The V gene is TRBV20-1, the J gene TRBJ1-5; 7 positions match TRBD1. Germline V gene data show CDR1 as DFQATT and CDR2 as SNEGSKA (reference sequence). The V segment lost 7 bases and the J segment 0 bases; nucleotides outside the gene matches: 9. There are 15 residues in the CDR3. CDR3 protein: CSVGQAPYSNQPQHF. The CDR3 DNA sequence: TGCAGTGTTGGACAGGCTCCCTATAGCAATCAGCCCCAGCATTTT.

This clonotype has a count of ten or more. The chain joins TRBV6-1 to TRBJ1-6; TRBD1 is a possible D gene (5 bases). Trimming stripped 6 bases from V and 6 bases from J, with 6 bases between. The CDR3 is 12 residues long. Germline values: CDR1 MNHNS, CDR2 SASEGT. The CDR3 DNA reads as TGTGCCAGCAGGGGGACTAATTCACCCCTCCACTTT. This encodes CASRGTNSPLHF.

This chain connects TRBV7-2 to TRBJ2-7, with unresolved D. V was trimmed by 5 bases and J by 4 bases, leaving 15 bases between them. The germline gives CDR1 SGHTA, CDR2 FQGNSA. This CDR3 spans 14 amino acids. CDR3 in amino acids: CASSLPPQTYEQYF. CDR3 in DNA: TGTGCCAGCAGCCTGCCGCCCCAAACTTACGAGCAGTACTTC.

Many counts were recorded for this clonotype. The chain combines TRBV6-5 with TRBJ1-5; a weak D match, TRBD1 (6 bases). CDR1 and CDR2 from the germline V gene are MNHEY and SVGAGI. V was clipped by 8 bases and J by 6 bases, with 14 bases between them. The CDR3 totals 13 residues. CDR3 nucleotides: TGTGCCAGCGCAGGACAGTACAGTCAGCCCCAGCATTTT. Its protein product is CASAGQYSQPQHF.

The rearrangement joins TRBV7-2 to TRBJ1-5; no clear D gene. The germline gives CDR1 SGHTA, CDR2 FQGNSA. The CDR3 consists of 14 residues. V was pared by 1 base and J by 3 bases, with 7 bases between. The CDR3 here is CASSLDGNNQPQHF. In DNA, the CDR3 is TGTGCCAGCAGCTTAGACGGCAACAATCAGCCCCAGCATTTT.

CDR3 in DNA: TGTGCCAGTAGTCGCAGATCAGCAGCGAATCAGCCCCAGCATTTT. Translation gives CASSRRSAANQPQHF. The chain employs TRBV19 and TRBJ1-5; D call uncertain. The germline V gene has CDR1 LNHDA and CDR2 SQIVND (reference sequence). The V end was cut by 5 bases, the J end by 4 bases, with 15 bases between. This CDR3 is 15 amino acids long.

This clonotype was seen repeatedly, ten times or more. The chain is built from TRBV5-6 and TRBJ2-7; D is possibly TRBD2 (6 bases). The germline V gene has CDR1 SGHDT and CDR2 YYEEEE. Trimming stripped 4 bases from V and 1 base from J, with 9 bases between. The CDR3 is made up of 13 amino acids. Here the CDR3 DNA reads TGTGCCAGCAGCGCGGAGGGGTCCTACGAGCAGTACTTC. Translated, it gives CASSAEGSYEQYF.

There are a few counts of this clonotype. Here the CDR3 reads CASSEDGTSTQYF. In nucleotides, the CDR3 is TGTGCCAGCAGTGAAGACGGGACTAGCACCCAGTACTTC. The chain couples TRBV6-1 to TRBJ2-5; 9 bases agree with TRBD2. The CDR3 is 13 amino acids. J was trimmed by 8 bases and V by 1 base; bases with no gene match: 2. Germline CDR1 is MNHNS and CDR2 is SASEGT.

This clonotype appeared a few times. The gene calls are TRBV12-3 or TRBV12-4 and TRBJ2-7; D not resolved. V dropped 6 bases and J dropped 2 bases, with 11 bases sitting between them. The CDR3 consists of 13 residues. CDR3 protein: CASSPGFPYEQYF. The CDR3 nucleotides read TGTGCCAGCAGCCCAGGTTTTCCCTACGAGCAGTACTTC.

This clonotype was detected many times. The chain couples TRBV4-1 to TRBJ2-7; a possible D gene is TRBD2 (5 bases). The ends were cut back, 0 bases at V and 4 bases at J, with 22 bases in the middle. CDR1 is MGHRA, CDR2 YSYEKL, per germline. CDR3 length equals 18 residues. The CDR3 bases are TGCGCCAGCAGCCAAGATCCGCCACGGGATGAATATCCTTACGAGCAGTACTTC. Translated, it gives CASSQDPPRDEYPYEQYF.

This clonotype has just a few counts. This chain links TRBV6-1 with TRBJ2-7, with D perhaps TRBD2 (6 bases). This CDR3 has 14 amino acids. The V gene lost 8 bases and the J gene lost 8 bases, with 22 bases spanning the gap. The germline CDR1 and CDR2 sequences are MNHNS and SASEGT. The CDR3 spells CASLPYGQGLKQYF. DNA of the CDR3: TGTGCCAGCCTCCCCTATGGTCAGGGACTGAAGCAGTACTTC.

This clonotype was counted many times. The chain joins TRBV12-3 or TRBV12-4 to TRBJ2-7; D is uncertain. Trimming cost V 3 bases and J 6 bases, with 15 bases left between them. The CDR3 runs 14 residues. The CDR3, as DNA: TGTGCCAGCAGTTTTGATCAGCGTTCGGCCGAGCAGTACTTC. Encoded protein: CASSFDQRSAEQYF.

This clonotype was seen many times. DNA of the CDR3: TGTGCCAGCAGTTTGGCAGGGCAACAAGGAGGCTACACCTTC. Translated, it gives CASSLAGQQGGYTF. This rearrangement joins TRBV12-3 or TRBV12-4 to TRBJ1-2; D is perhaps TRBD1 (5 bases). The length of the CDR3 is 14 residues. Trimming removed 3 bases at V and 8 bases at J, with 16 bases between.

This clonotype has a count of ten or more. The V call is TRBV25-1, the J call TRBJ2-2; no clear D gene. Germline values: CDR1 MGHDK, CDR2 SYGVNS. V was clipped by 2 bases and J by 6 bases, with 13 bases between them. The CDR3 contains 15 residues. In DNA, the CDR3 is TGTGCCAGCAGTGAACCGAGACGAACGGCCGGGGAGCTGTTTTTT. Translating gives CASSEPRRTAGELFF.